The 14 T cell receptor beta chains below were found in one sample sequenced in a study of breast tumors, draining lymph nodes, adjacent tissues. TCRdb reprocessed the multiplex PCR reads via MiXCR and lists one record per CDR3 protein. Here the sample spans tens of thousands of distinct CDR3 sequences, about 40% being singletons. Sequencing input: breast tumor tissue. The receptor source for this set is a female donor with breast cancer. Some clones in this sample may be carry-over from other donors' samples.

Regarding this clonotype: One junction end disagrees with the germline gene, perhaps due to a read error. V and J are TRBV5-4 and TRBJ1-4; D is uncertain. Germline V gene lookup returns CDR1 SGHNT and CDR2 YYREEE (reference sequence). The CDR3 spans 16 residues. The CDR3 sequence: CASSLGGSATNEKLLF. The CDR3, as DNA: TGTGCCAGCAGCTTGGGAGGTTCTGCAACTAATGAAAAACTGCTTTTT.

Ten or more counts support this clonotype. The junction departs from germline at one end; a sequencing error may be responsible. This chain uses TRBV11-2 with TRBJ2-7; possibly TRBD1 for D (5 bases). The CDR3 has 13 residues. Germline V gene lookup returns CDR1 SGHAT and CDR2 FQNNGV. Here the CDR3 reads CASRPTASSEQYF. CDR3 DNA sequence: TGTGCCAGCCGCCCGACAGCTTCCTCCGAGCAGTACTTC.

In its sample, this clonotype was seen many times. The CDR3 here is CSVVSIDEQFF. The DNA of the CDR3 is TGCAGCGTTGTTAGTATCGATGAGCAGTTCTTC. The chain recombines TRBV29-1 with TRBJ2-1; D gene ambiguous. V was cut by 4 bases and J by 8 bases, with 9 bases left in between. The CDR3 totals 11 residues. CDR1 and CDR2 from the germline V gene are SQVTM and ANQGSEA.

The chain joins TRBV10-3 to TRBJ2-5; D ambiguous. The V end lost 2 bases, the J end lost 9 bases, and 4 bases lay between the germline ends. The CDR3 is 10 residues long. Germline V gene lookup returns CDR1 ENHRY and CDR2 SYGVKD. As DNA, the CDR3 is TGTGCCATCAGTGAGGAGGCCCAGTACTTC. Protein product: CAISEEAQYF.

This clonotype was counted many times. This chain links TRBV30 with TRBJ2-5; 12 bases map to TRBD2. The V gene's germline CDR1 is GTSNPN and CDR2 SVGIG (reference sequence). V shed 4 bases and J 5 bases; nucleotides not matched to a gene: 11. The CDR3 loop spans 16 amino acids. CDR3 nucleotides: TGTGCCTGGACCAACCCGGCTAGCGGGAGGGGGGAGACCCAGTACTTC. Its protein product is CAWTNPASGRGETQYF. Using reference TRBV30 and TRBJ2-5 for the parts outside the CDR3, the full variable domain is SQTIHQWPATLVQPVGSPLSLECTVEGTSNPNLYWYRQAAGRGLQLLFYSVGIGQISSEVPQNLSASRPQDRQFILSSKKLLLSDSGFYLCAWTNPASGRGETQYFGPGTRLLVL.

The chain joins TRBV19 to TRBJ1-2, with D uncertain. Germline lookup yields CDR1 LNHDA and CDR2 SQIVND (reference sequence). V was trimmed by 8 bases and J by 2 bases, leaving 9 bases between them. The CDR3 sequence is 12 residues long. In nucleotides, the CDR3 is TGTGCCAGTGTTATAGGGAACTATGGCTACACCTTC. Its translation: CASVIGNYGYTF.

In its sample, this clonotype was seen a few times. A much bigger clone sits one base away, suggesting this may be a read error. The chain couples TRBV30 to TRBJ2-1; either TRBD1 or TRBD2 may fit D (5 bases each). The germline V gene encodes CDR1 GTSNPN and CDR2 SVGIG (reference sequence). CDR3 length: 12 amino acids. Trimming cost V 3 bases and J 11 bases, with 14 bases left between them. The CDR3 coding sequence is TGTGCCTGGAGCCCCGCCGGGACCCAGCAGTTCTTC. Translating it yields CAWSPAGTQQFF. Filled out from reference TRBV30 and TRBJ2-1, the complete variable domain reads SQTIHQWPATLVQPVGSPLSLECTVEGTSNPNLYWYRQAAGRGLQLLFYSVGIGQISSEVPQNLSASRPQDRQFILSSKKLLLSDSGFYLCAWSPAGTQQFFGPGTRLTVL.

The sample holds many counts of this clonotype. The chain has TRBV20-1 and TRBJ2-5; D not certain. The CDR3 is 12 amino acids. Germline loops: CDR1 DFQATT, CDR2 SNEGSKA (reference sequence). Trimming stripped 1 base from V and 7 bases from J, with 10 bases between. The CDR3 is CSARGPLGTQYF. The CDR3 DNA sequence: TGCAGTGCTAGAGGGCCGTTGGGGACCCAGTACTTC.

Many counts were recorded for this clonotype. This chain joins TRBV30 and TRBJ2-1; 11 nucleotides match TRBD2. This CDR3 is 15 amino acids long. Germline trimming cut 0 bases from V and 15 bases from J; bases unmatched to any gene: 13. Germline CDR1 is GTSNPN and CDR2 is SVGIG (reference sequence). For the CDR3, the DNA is TGTGCCTGGAGTGTACAGGTAGCGGGAGGGCCTTTTCCGTTCTTC. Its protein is CAWSVQVAGGPFPFF.

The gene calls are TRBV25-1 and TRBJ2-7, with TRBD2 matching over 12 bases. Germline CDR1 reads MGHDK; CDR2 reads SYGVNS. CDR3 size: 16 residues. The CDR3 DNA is TGTGCTAGAGACCAACTGACTAGCGGGAGCGAGGACGAGCAGTACTTC. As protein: CARDQLTSGSEDEQYF.

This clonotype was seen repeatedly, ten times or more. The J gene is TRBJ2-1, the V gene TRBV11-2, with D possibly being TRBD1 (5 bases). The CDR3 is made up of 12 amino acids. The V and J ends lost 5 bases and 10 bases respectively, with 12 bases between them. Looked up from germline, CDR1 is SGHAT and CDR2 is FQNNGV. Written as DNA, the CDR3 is TGTGCCAGCAGCGTCAGGGTCGGGGAGCAGTTCTTC. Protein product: CASSVRVGEQFF.

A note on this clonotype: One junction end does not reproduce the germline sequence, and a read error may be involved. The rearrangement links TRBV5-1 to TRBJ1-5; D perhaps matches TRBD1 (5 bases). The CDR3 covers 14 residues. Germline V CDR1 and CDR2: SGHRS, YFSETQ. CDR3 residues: CTSSPGTENHPQHF. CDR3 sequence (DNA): TGCACCAGCAGTCCCGGGACGGAGAATCACCCCCAGCATTTT.

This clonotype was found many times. CDR3 protein: CASSQEPGQNSPQHF. The CDR3 DNA follows: TGTGCCAGCAGCCAAGAACCGGGACAGAATTCTCCCCAGCATTTT. The chain recombines TRBV4-2 with TRBJ1-5; TRBD1 matches 7 bases. V trimming: 0 bases; J trimming: 10 bases; junction bases outside the gene matches: 9. This CDR3 has 15 residues. Per the germline V gene, CDR1 is LGHNA and CDR2 is YNFKEQ.

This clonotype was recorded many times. The CDR3 is CASNSGDRGQSSYNEQFF. The CDR3 nucleotides read TGCGCCAGCAACTCCGGGGATAGGGGGCAGAGCTCCTACAATGAGCAGTTCTTC. The V and J genes are TRBV10-1 and TRBJ2-1, with 7 bases aligning to TRBD1. The CDR3 is 18 residues long. Per the germline V gene, CDR1 is WNHNN and CDR2 is SYGVQD (reference sequence). V lost 7 bases to trimming and J lost 0 bases; unmatched junction nucleotides: 15.